This T cell receptor (beta chain) originates from a study of control samples from healthy donors and cancer patients. In its sample, this clone was seen once. The germline V gene has CDR1 MNHEY and CDR2 SMNVEV (reference sequence). The CDR3 is 14 amino acids. Trimming removed 0 bases from V and 7 bases from J; junction bases left unmatched: 2. The table came from immunoSEQ multiplex PCR; TCRdb's copy has only in-frame clones and leaves some out. The sample consists of about 140,000 clones, 89% of them appearing once. This TCR derives from a man aged 25-40 years in good health. The chain recombines TRBV27 with TRBJ2-4, with 8 bases matching TRBD1. Sequences were obtained from blood. The CDR3 bases are TGTGCCAGCAGTTTATCAGGACAGGGCAACATTCAGTACTTC. Translating it yields CASSLSGQGNIQYF.